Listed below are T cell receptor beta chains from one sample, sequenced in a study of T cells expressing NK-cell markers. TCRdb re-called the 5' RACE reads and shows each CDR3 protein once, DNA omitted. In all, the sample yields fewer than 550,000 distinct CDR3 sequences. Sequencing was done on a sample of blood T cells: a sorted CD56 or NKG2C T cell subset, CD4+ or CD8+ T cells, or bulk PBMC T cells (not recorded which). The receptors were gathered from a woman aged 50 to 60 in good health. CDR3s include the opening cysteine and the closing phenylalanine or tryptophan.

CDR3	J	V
CASSAALPGELFF	TRBJ2-2	TRBV9
CAWSMASEQFF	TRBJ2-1	TRBV30
CASSFPPRLAGTQETQYF	TRBJ2-5	TRBV28
CSAEMYSDTQYF	TRBJ2-3	TRBV29-1
CASSLATTGIGETQYF	TRBJ2-5	TRBV5-1
CALRFGQGPGELFF	TRBJ2-2	TRBV10-3
CASSTSGRVESSYNEQFF	TRBJ2-1	TRBV6-2/TRBV6-3
CASSLDGDTQYF	TRBJ2-3	TRBV12-3/TRBV12-4
CASSEYRLAEETQYF	TRBJ2-5	TRBV25-1
CASSAAHRSYEQYF	TRBJ2-7	TRBV7-8
CASSLEGPYNEQFF	TRBJ2-1	TRBV7-9
CATRGEGGHQPQHF	TRBJ1-5	TRBV24-1
CSVEETGGWNTEAFF	TRBJ1-1	TRBV29-1
CASSLSSGRDKQFF	TRBJ2-1	TRBV5-1
CASSRGPEAFF	TRBJ1-1	TRBV6-5
CASSHLGGGHNEQFF	TRBJ2-1	TRBV12-3/TRBV12-4
CASSFIGTGAYEQYF	TRBJ2-7	TRBV11-3
CAWTLTPTDERQYF	TRBJ2-3	TRBV30
CASSRDRVRREQYF	TRBJ2-7	TRBV3-1
CASSQVSGGRARKTQYF	TRBJ2-5	TRBV4-2
CASTRNVGLAGSYEQYF	TRBJ2-7	TRBV28
CASRRKETQYF	TRBJ2-5	TRBV7-6
CASSHPATGELFF	TRBJ2-2	TRBV7-6
CATRGPMNYGYTF	TRBJ1-2	TRBV28
CASSLAGHGTDTQYF	TRBJ2-3	TRBV5-1
CSARIARGLDQPQHF	TRBJ1-5	TRBV20-1
CASSLYPSAHEQYF	TRBJ2-7	TRBV27
CATSDPRGVIAKNIQYF	TRBJ2-4	TRBV24-1
CASSFPGNPWGYTF	TRBJ1-2	TRBV12-3/TRBV12-4
CASSPRPLGGLGTYNEQFF	TRBJ2-1	TRBV5-1
CASSTQRRAGVETQYF	TRBJ2-5	TRBV11-2
CASRVGEAYNEQFF	TRBJ2-1	TRBV5-1
CASSLDFNHLSGRPYEQYF	TRBJ2-7	TRBV5-1